This TCR beta chain was identified in a study of molecular identifiers for immune sequencing clone quantification (dated by TCRdb to 2016 to 2018). Looking at the study overall: In a replicate experiment, RNA from 20,000 or 100,000 naive CD8 T cells was split into five aliquots, four of which were sequenced. This methods study benchmarked molecular-identifier clustering-based TCR repertoire sequencing (MIDCIRS) and TCR RNA copy counting, using CD8 T cells to do so.

Libraries of naive CD8 T cells were generated from around 20,000 to 1,000,000 sorted cells, with 10%, 30% or 50% of the purified RNA used. Naive CD8 T cells were FACS-sorted as CD8+CD4-CCR7+CD45RA+ on a BD FACSAria II into RLT Plus buffer. To test detection sensitivity, Jurkat RNA equivalent to more than 8 TCR copies was spiked into samples of roughly 19,000-1,000,000 naive CD8 T cells. CD8 T cells were enriched with RosetteSep CD8+ T Cell Enrichment Cocktail and Ficoll-Paque, followed by ACK red cell lysis. CDR1 is given as MNHEY and CDR2 as SVGEGT, both from the germline V gene. The CDR3 numbers 13 residues from cysteine through phenylalanine. Kept here is only the CDR3 DNA, which spans 39 bases and is read in frame from base 1. Trimming takes 6 bases from V and 6 bases from J, and the germline ends sit 13 bases apart. The library was obtained by PCR. TCRdb lists the instrument as Illumina HiSeq 4000. Bulk TCR libraries were generated as previously described, with the TCR primers listed in Table S5 used. The Qiagen AllPrep DNA/RNA kit was used to purify total RNA. Before analysis, reads from multiple sequencing runs of the same library were pooled. The published analysis was carried out like this. Reads were retained only if an exact TCR constant sequence was present, and the retained reads were trimmed to 150 nt and grouped according to their 12-nt molecular barcodes. Reads in each barcode group were sub-clustered using a 15% Levenshtein threshold, and a quality-weighted consensus sequence was built for each RNA molecule. Non-functional sequences were excluded, and lower-count sequences lying one edit away from another sequence were also excluded. Barcode sub-clusters with fewer than 20% of the maximum read count were removed, based on fitting two negative binomial distributions. TCRdb reran the public reads through fastp at Q25 and MiXCR, keeping productive beta chains. Rows are unified per CDR3 protein, each entry keeping the most common DNA and genes. TCRdb's processing, not the study's, gives the V and J calls here. The sample has over 600,000 distinct CDR3 sequences on record, about 20% of them singletons. The top ten clones comprise around 0.86% of the sample.

This clonotype was picked up many times. The antigen this receptor binds is unknown. Base qualities are not provided; no much larger clone lies one nucleotide away. Points the paper makes about the study in general: About 3 recovered TCR RNA copies per cell were obtained by modeling, versus roughly 10 by digital PCR, implying a capture efficiency of about 30%. Spiked-in Jurkat TCR RNA equivalent to a single cell was reported to be detectable even among some 910,000 naive CD8 T cells. In CMV-specific effector cells, over 99% of molecules were held by clones above 20 RNA copies, whereas under 1% of molecules were held by such clones in naive cells. Highly expanded clone sizes could be underestimated if identical TCR molecules share a barcode. Spiked-in Jurkat TCR RNA (approximately 10 copies' worth), which is not part of the donor repertoire, was contained in the naive libraries. Without barcode sub-clustering, chimeric consensus sequences inflated TCR diversity; chimeras reached as high as 47%.

This TCR derives from a human donor in good health. Some libraries in this study had Jurkat cell RNA spiked in. Recombination joined TRBV6-2 or TRBV6-3 with TRBJ2-3, with no confident D gene call. The sequenced sample was naive CD8+ T cells from blood, with Jurkat cell RNA spiked in. What the cell subset or site label conveys for this sample: FACS-sorted CD8+CD4-CCR7+CD45RA+ naive T cells. In nucleotides, the sequence is TGTGCCAGCAGCCCGAATTTGAGGGATACGCAGTATTTT. Translated, this gives CASSPNLRDTQYF.